This TCR beta chain was sequenced in a study of blood T cell repertoires in COVID-19. About the research overall: The United States, Italy and Spain provided the acute and convalescent COVID-19 samples. PBMCs, B-cell-depleted T cells, or T cells provided the cDNA or gDNA that made up the material.

V shed 6 bases and J 4 bases; nucleotides not matched to a gene: 18. The CDR3 extends over 17 amino acids. Germline V lookup: CDR1 MDHEN, CDR2 SYDVKM. Under the authors' procedure: Cell counts per sample came from amplifying reference gene primers. Measured with immunoSEQ multiplex PCR; TCRdb has only the in-frame clones, and not every one. V and J calls and clone size are copied from that table; D and trimming were computed from the DNA. The sample contains about 120,000 clones, roughly 90% of which appear only once. This receptor was taken from a human donor with acute or convalescent COVID-19. The donor label of this sample is uncertain. The chain carries TRBV28 and TRBJ2-7; 7 bases are a match to TRBD1. The sample comprised peripheral blood. CDR3 sequence: CASRPPKQGYGGYEQYF. In DNA form, the CDR3 reads TGTGCCAGCAGACCTCCGAAACAGGGGTATGGTGGATACGAGCAGTACTTC.